This T cell receptor beta chain comes out of a study of spatial heterogeneity in lung cancer. Study summary: Alpha-chain sequences were detected in numbers that were consistently lower than beta-chain sequences.

This clonotype showed up just a few times. Its antigen is not identified. This beta chain was picked up by a library intended for alpha chains and is off target, so its count carries little meaning. With 2 bases clipped from V and 0 bases from J, the junction kept 6 bases outside the gene matches. The CDR3 consists of 16 residues. The germline V gene has CDR1 DFQATT and CDR2 SNEGSKA (reference sequence). TCR cDNA molecules were tagged individually, and each one carried a unique molecular identifier. TCRdb ran MiXCR on the 5' RACE reads and lists one entry per CDR3 protein. In the table there are fewer than 11,000 distinct CDR3 sequences, around 12% of which are singletons. Specified time point: sample taken at primary tumor resection. The donor population consisted of over 55 patients with untreated, early-stage non-small cell lung cancer. Researchers sequenced whole RNA taken from tumor, nontumor lung or frozen PBMC without sorting.

Study outcomes and limitations: How many expanded intratumoral alpha and beta TCRs were present tracked the tumor mutation count, which was a count of nonsynonymous mutations.

The receptor was derived from a male donor with early-stage non-small cell lung cancer. The chain employs TRBV20-1 and TRBJ2-2, with 7 bases identical to TRBD1. The sequencing here drew on lung tumor tissue, taken at surgery. In DNA form, the CDR3 reads TGCAGTGCTAGATCTGGGGACAGATCGAACACCGGGGAGCTGTTTTTT. Its protein product is CSARSGDRSNTGELFF.